These 23 T cell receptor beta chains came from one sample sequenced in a study of beta chain features in type 1 diabetes. Since all of the isolated RNA was reverse transcribed, expressed TCRB transcripts were what got sequenced. TCRdb keeps only in-frame clones here, not all; method: immunoSEQ multiplex PCR. The table shows about 410,000 clones, with around 14% occurring only once. Sequenced input: naive CD4+ T cells from blood. The receptors were sampled from a man aged 30 to 39 in good health.

A few counts support this clone. This chain connects TRBV19 to TRBJ2-5; 7 bases match TRBD2. The V and J ends lost 4 bases and 5 bases, in that order; junction bases with no gene match: 4. The CDR3 contains 13 residues. Per the germline V gene, CDR1 is LNHDA and CDR2 is SQIVND (reference sequence). CDR3: CASSRGGSETQYF. CDR3 coding DNA: TGTGCCAGTAGTAGGGGCGGGAGTGAGACCCAGTACTTC.

This clone was counted a few times. The chain couples TRBV2 to TRBJ2-5; 7 bases are a match to TRBD1. The CDR3 contains 11 residues. Germline loops: CDR1 SNHLY, CDR2 FYNNEI. After removal of 11 bases from V and 10 bases from J, the junction contained 10 bases not matched to a gene. The CDR3 spells CACTLDRHQYF. CDR3 DNA sequence: TGTGCCTGTACCCTGGACAGGCACCAGTACTTC.

This clone was found a few times. The chain has TRBV4-2 and TRBJ2-1; the D gene is possibly TRBD1 (6 bases). CDR1 and CDR2 from the germline V gene are LGHNA and YNFKEQ. CDR3 length equals 17 residues. V gave up 4 bases and J gave up 8 bases, with 24 bases separating them. CDR3 amino acids: CASSPLPKRGPGDEQFF. Written as DNA, the CDR3 is TGTGCCAGCAGCCCACTTCCGAAGAGGGGACCAGGGGATGAGCAGTTCTTC.

This clone has just a few counts. The CDR3 here is CASSAGASGANVLTF. The CDR3 bases are TGTGCCAGCAGCGCCGGTGCCTCTGGGGCCAACGTCCTGACTTTC. V is TRBV9 and J is TRBJ2-6; D remains unclear. The CDR3 totals 15 residues. Trimming removed 3 bases at V and 0 bases at J, with 7 bases between. Germline V gene lookup returns CDR1 SGDLS and CDR2 YYNGEE.

This clone was detected a few times. The chain carries TRBV7-2 and TRBJ2-3; D ambiguous. This CDR3 comprises 14 residues. Germline V gives CDR1 SGHTA, CDR2 FQGNSA. With 5 bases removed from V and 0 bases from J, the gap between germline ends came to 9 bases. CDR3 protein: CASSPRRSTDTQYF. The DNA of the CDR3 is TGTGCCAGCAGCCCACGACGCAGCACAGATACGCAGTATTTT.

This clone has a handful of counts. The chain links TRBV23-1 to TRBJ1-6; no clear D gene. TRBV23-1 is flagged as an ORF with uncertain function. CDR3 length: 14 amino acids. The V gene lost 11 bases and the J gene lost 4 bases, with 15 bases spanning the gap. Written as DNA, the CDR3 is TGCGCCCCCCCCGGGAGGGTGTATAATTCACCCCTCCACTTT. It codes for CAPPGRVYNSPLHF.

This clone turned up a few times. This chain uses TRBV15 with TRBJ2-2; D perhaps matches TRBD1 (6 bases). CDR1 and CDR2 from the germline V gene are LNHNV and YYDKDF (reference sequence). The CDR3 runs to 18 residues. V lost 2 bases and J lost 2, with 18 bases in between. The CDR3 spells CATSRHAPWTANTGELFF. The CDR3 region has the DNA TGTGCCACCAGCAGACACGCACCTTGGACAGCTAACACCGGGGAGCTGTTTTTT.

This sequence joins TRBV30 and TRBJ2-4; no clear D. The ends were cut back, 0 bases at V and 9 bases at J, with 12 bases in the middle. This CDR3 region has 13 residues. Germline CDR1 and CDR2: GTSNPN and SVGIG (reference sequence). In DNA form, the CDR3 reads TGTGCCTGGAGTGTAGCACCAGCAGGCATTCAGTACTTC. Amino acids: CAWSVAPAGIQYF.

The chain employs TRBV19 and TRBJ1-1; no reliable D call. Germline CDR1 is LNHDA and CDR2 is SQIVND (reference sequence). This CDR3 is built from 14 residues. V dropped 1 base and J dropped 1 base, with 7 bases sitting between them. The CDR3 here is CASSIVSGNTEAFF. The CDR3, as DNA: TGTGCCAGTAGTATAGTATCGGGGAACACTGAAGCTTTCTTT.

The table lists this clone with a few counts. This chain links TRBV30 with TRBJ2-3; 8 bases fit TRBD2. CDR3 size: 15 residues. Per the germline V gene, CDR1 is GTSNPN and CDR2 is SVGIG (reference sequence). The trim removed 0 bases at V and 4 bases at J, leaving 6 bases unmatched. Here the CDR3 reads CAWSVAGGRSDTQYF. The DNA for the CDR3 is TGTGCCTGGAGTGTGGCGGGAGGACGTTCAGATACGCAGTATTTT.

This clone occurred many times. CDR3 residues: CATSRGPPGETQYF. The CDR3 bases are TGTGCCACCAGCAGAGGTCCCCCCGGGGAGACCCAGTACTTC. V usage is TRBV15 and J usage is TRBJ2-5, with no clear D. Trimming pared 1 base from V and 5 bases from J, leaving 11 bases between. The CDR3 extends over 14 amino acids. In germline, CDR1 is LNHNV, CDR2 YYDKDF (reference sequence).

The V gene is TRBV6-5, the J gene TRBJ1-2; TRBD1 is a possible D gene (5 bases). Deletions cut 5 bases from V and 8 bases from J, with 15 bases between. There are 13 residues in the CDR3. Germline V gene sequence: CDR1 MNHEY, CDR2 SVGAGI. As DNA, the CDR3 is TGTGCCAGCAGTCGGACAACTTCGAGGGGCTACACCTTC. It encodes CASSRTTSRGYTF.

This chain connects TRBV29-1 to TRBJ2-2; possible D gene TRBD1, 6 bases. The CDR3 consists of 16 residues. The ends were cut back, 2 bases at V and 0 bases at J, with 13 bases in the middle. The germline CDR1 and CDR2 sequences are SQVTM and ANQGSEA. CDR3 sequence reads: CSVEWIDRSNTGELFF. The CDR3 DNA reads TGCAGCGTTGAATGGATCGACAGGTCGAACACCGGGGAGCTGTTTTTT.

About this clone itself: Distinct nucleotide sequences in the sample also encode this CDR3. The genes are TRBV7-2 and TRBJ2-5; D ambiguous. V was shortened by 1 base and J by 5 bases, with 5 bases between the two germline ends. The germline gives CDR1 SGHTA, CDR2 FQGNSA. The CDR3 runs to 12 residues. CDR3 in DNA: TGTGCCAGCAGCTTAGGGCGTGAGACCCAGTACTTC. The encoded protein is CASSLGRETQYF.

This clone was counted a few times. The genes are TRBV18 and TRBJ1-5; 7 bases match TRBD1. The CDR3 has 15 residues. Per germline, CDR1 KGHSH and CDR2 LQKENI. J lost 1 base, V lost 6 bases, and 6 bases had no gene match. The CDR3 protein is CASSWGQSSNQPQHF. The CDR3 coding sequence is TGTGCCAGCTCCTGGGGACAGTCGAGCAATCAGCCCCAGCATTTT.

This clone was seen a few times. The genes are TRBV6-5 and TRBJ2-7, with D possibly matching TRBD2 (5 bases). Trimming cost V 0 bases and J 6 bases, with 9 bases left between them. CDR1 and CDR2 (germline): MNHEY, SVGAGI. CDR3 length: 13 residues. The CDR3 protein is CASSYSLGSEQYV. DNA for the CDR3: TGTGCCAGCAGTTACTCGCTGGGGAGCGAGCAGTACGTC.

This clone showed up just a few times. This chain joins TRBV7-8 and TRBJ2-1, with 8 positions matching TRBD2. The CDR3 length is 16 residues. Germline CDR1 is SGHVS and CDR2 is FQNEAQ. Germline trimming cut 1 base from V and 3 bases from J; bases unmatched to any gene: 5. The CDR3 region is CASSLVSGRYYNEQFF. DNA for the CDR3: TGTGCCAGCAGCTTAGTAAGCGGGAGATACTACAATGAGCAGTTCTTC.

J is TRBJ1-2 and V is TRBV19; 7 bases are shared with TRBD1. J gave up 7 bases and V 7 bases, and 15 bases lay outside the gene matches. The CDR3 is 15 residues long. Germline V gene sequence: CDR1 LNHDA, CDR2 SQIVND (reference sequence). The CDR3 is CASTRRMLGTVGYTF. The CDR3 DNA reads TGTGCCAGTACCAGACGAATGCTCGGGACAGTTGGCTACACCTTC.

V is TRBV5-4 and J is TRBJ1-2, with a tentative D call TRBD1 (5 bases). The CDR3 has 15 amino acids. Germline loops: CDR1 SGHNT, CDR2 YYREEE (reference sequence). V was shortened by 4 bases and J by 2 bases, with 15 bases between the two germline ends. The CDR3 coding sequence is TGTGCCAGCAGCCGGGCCGGGGCAGGGAACTATGGCTACACCTTC. This codes for CASSRAGAGNYGYTF. Filled out from reference TRBV5-4 and TRBJ1-2, the complete variable domain reads ETGVTQSPTHLIKTRGQQVTLRCSSQSGHNTVSWYQQALGQGPQFIFQYYREEENGRGNFPPRFSGLQFPNYSSELNVNALELDDSALYLCASSRAGAGNYGYTFGSGTRLTVV.

The table lists this clone with a few counts. The chain recombines TRBV19 with TRBJ2-5, with D possibly called TRBD1 or TRBD2 (5 bases each). Trimming removed 0 bases at V and 5 bases at J, with 10 bases between. CDR3 length: 14 amino acids. CDR1 and CDR2 from the germline V gene are LNHDA and SQIVND (reference sequence). As DNA, the CDR3 is TGTGCCAGTAGTATAGATCGGGACGTGGAGACCCAGTACTTC. Translation: CASSIDRDVETQYF.

The chain uses TRBV27 and TRBJ2-1; 7 bases fit TRBD2. V shed 5 bases, J shed 0 bases, and the junction held 10 bases outside the gene matches. The CDR3 spans 17 residues. The germline gives CDR1 MNHEY, CDR2 SMNVEV (reference sequence). The CDR3 nucleotides are TGTGCCAGCAGTACCAAGCTAGCGGTAAACTCCTACAATGAGCAGTTCTTC. Amino acids: CASSTKLAVNSYNEQFF.

This rearrangement joins TRBV9 to TRBJ2-2; a weak D match, TRBD2 (5 bases). The germline CDR1 and CDR2 sequences are SGDLS and YYNGEE. CDR3 length: 17 amino acids. The V and J ends lost 0 bases and 2 bases respectively, with 14 bases between them. The CDR3 spells CASSVVAGGLNTGELFF. The DNA of the CDR3 is TGTGCCAGCAGCGTAGTTGCAGGCGGACTTAACACCGGGGAGCTGTTTTTT.

This clone has only a few counts. The rearrangement joins TRBV10-3 to TRBJ2-7, with no clear D. The CDR3 is 14 residues long. Germline V lookup: CDR1 ENHRY, CDR2 SYGVKD. The ends were cut back, 2 bases at V and 2 bases at J, with 10 bases in the middle. In DNA, the CDR3 is TGTGCCATCAGTGAGGAATATTCACCCTACGAGCAGTACGTC. Translating it yields CAISEEYSPYEQYV.